These 6 T cell receptor beta chains originate from one sample sequenced in a study of CD8+ T cells in alopecia areata. It was cDNA, reverse transcribed from extracted RNA, that served as the sequencing template. Assay: immunoSEQ multiplex PCR; the TCRdb copy retains only in-frame clones and omits some. The repertoire includes some 170,000 clones, 67% of them detected once, and 11% sits in the top ten. Here the sequenced sample was CD8+ T cells sorted from blood, taken at week 0. Source of these receptors: a human donor with alopecia areata.

This sequence joins TRBV9 and TRBJ2-1; no clear D. Deletions cut 1 base from V and 2 bases from J, with 13 bases between. Germline CDR1 SGDLS, CDR2 YYNGEE. The length of the CDR3 is 16 residues. The CDR3 is CASSVYAELTYNEQFF. CDR3 coding DNA: TGTGCCAGCAGCGTATATGCGGAACTGACCTACAATGAGCAGTTCTTC. Variable domain in full (rest from reference TRBV9 and TRBJ2-1): DSGVTQTPKHLITATGQRVTLRCSPRSGDLSVYWYQQSLDQGLQFLIQYYNGEERAKGNILERFSAQQFPDLHSELNLSSLELGDSALYFCASSVYAELTYNEQFFGPGTRLTVL.

The sample holds a few counts of this clone. The CDR3 DNA follows: TGTGCCAGCAGCTATGAACGGTACGATGAGCAGTTCTTC. Translated, it gives CASSYERYDEQFF. The chain links TRBV7-8 to TRBJ2-1; D not certain. The CDR3 loop spans 13 amino acids. Looked up from germline, CDR1 is SGHVS and CDR2 is FQNEAQ. With 4 bases removed from V and 8 bases from J, the gap between germline ends came to 12 bases.

This clone was counted a single time. The chain uses TRBV27 and TRBJ2-7, with a tentative D call TRBD2 (5 bases). The V gene's germline CDR1 is MNHEY and CDR2 SMNVEV (reference sequence). V was clipped by 5 bases and J by 2 bases, with 13 bases between them. This CDR3 has 14 amino acids. For the CDR3, the DNA is TGTGCCAGCAGTCCCAACCGGGGAGCCTACGAGCAGTACTTC. Residues: CASSPNRGAYEQYF.

The gene calls are TRBV30 and TRBJ1-1; D not resolved. The CDR3 length is 11 residues. Per germline, CDR1 GTSNPN and CDR2 SVGIG (reference sequence). V was pared by 8 bases and J by 3 bases, with 10 bases between. CDR3 nucleotide sequence: TGTGCCGCAGGACTGTACACTGAAGCTTTCTTT. Encoded protein: CAAGLYTEAFF.

The V call is TRBV29-1, the J call TRBJ1-2; 8 nucleotides agree with TRBD1. Looked up from germline, CDR1 is SQVTM and CDR2 is ANQGSEA. The CDR3 has 10 residues. Germline trimming cut 6 bases from V and 6 bases from J; bases unmatched to any gene: 0. CDR3 sequence (DNA): TGCAGCGTGGACAGGGATGGCTACACCTTC. Translated: CSVDRDGYTF. Filled out from reference TRBV29-1 and TRBJ1-2, the complete variable domain reads SAVISQKPSRDICQRGTSLTIQCQVDSQVTMMFWYRQQPGQSLTLIATANQGSEATYESGFVIDKFPISRPNLTFSTLTVSNMSPEDSSIYLCSVDRDGYTFGSGTRLTVV.

The chain couples TRBV13 to TRBJ2-2, with D unresolved. Per the germline V gene, CDR1 is PRHDT and CDR2 is FYEKMQ (reference sequence). V was clipped by 4 bases and J by 5 bases, with 20 bases between them. The CDR3 has 17 amino acids. CDR3 nucleotide sequence: TGTGCCAGCAGCTCTCCCGACGTGGGCACCCTAACCGGGGAGCTGTTTTTT. Amino acids: CASSSPDVGTLTGELFF.